These 23 T cell receptor beta chains were all obtained from the same sample, sequenced in a study of T cells after yellow fever vaccination. TCRdb re-called the 5' RACE reads with MiXCR, one entry per CDR3 protein. Among 360,000 or so distinct CDR3 sequences listed, approximately 10% were seen once. The sequencing here drew on PBMCs, taken on the day of the first yellow fever vaccination. These receptors were collected from a man in his late teens or twenties who received the YFV17D yellow fever vaccine.

This clonotype has only a few counts. In nucleotides, the CDR3 is TGTGCCAGCAGCCCTCAATTCCGCAGCGGGCTCACAGATACGCAGTATTTT. It codes for CASSPQFRSGLTDTQYF. The chain recombines TRBV7-9 with TRBJ2-3; TRBD2 is a possible D gene (6 bases). This CDR3 is 17 amino acids long. Per germline, CDR1 SEHNR and CDR2 FQNEAQ (reference sequence). V was clipped by 5 bases and J by 2 bases, with 20 bases between them.

A few counts support this clonotype. The chain employs TRBV19 and TRBJ1-6; TRBD1 agrees at 9 bases. The germline V gene has CDR1 LNHDA and CDR2 SQIVND (reference sequence). After removal of 7 bases from V and 8 bases from J, the junction contained 3 bases not matched to a gene. The length of the CDR3 is 13 residues. Here the CDR3 DNA reads TGTGCCAGTACCTGGGACAGGGATTCACCCCTCCACTTT. The encoded protein is CASTWDRDSPLHF.

The chain links TRBV4-2 to TRBJ1-5, with a possible D match to TRBD1 (5 bases). There are 17 residues in the CDR3. V was clipped by 1 base and J by 3 bases, with 16 bases between them. Germline loops: CDR1 LGHNA, CDR2 YNFKEQ. The CDR3: CASSQGDWDLINQPQHF. As DNA, the CDR3 is TGTGCCAGCAGCCAAGGGGATTGGGACTTAATCAATCAGCCCCAGCATTTT.

In its sample, this clonotype was seen many times. The rearrangement links TRBV11-2 to TRBJ2-3; no clear D. The CDR3 loop spans 12 amino acids. The germline V and J ends were trimmed by 3 bases and 6 bases, with 7 bases remaining between them. Germline V gives CDR1 SGHAT, CDR2 FQNNGV. CDR3 sequence (DNA): TGTGCCAGCAGCTTGGGCCTGGATACGCAGTATTTT. This gives the protein CASSLGLDTQYF.

This clonotype was counted between two and nine times. The CDR3 bases are TGCGCCAGCAGCCAAGATGGTAGCGGGGGCACAGATACGCAGTATTTT. Protein product: CASSQDGSGGTDTQYF. The chain has TRBV4-3 and TRBJ2-3, with 8 bases fitting TRBD2. CDR1 and CDR2 from the germline V gene are LGHNA and YSLEER. Losses at the gene ends were 0 bases for V and 1 base for J; bases not matched to a gene: 3. The CDR3 sequence is 16 residues long.

This clonotype appeared a few times. The V gene is TRBV10-3, the J gene TRBJ1-4; D ambiguous. Germline CDR1 is ENHRY and CDR2 is SYGVKD. V was shortened by 3 bases and J by 6 bases, with 8 bases between the two germline ends. CDR3 length equals 13 residues. The CDR3, as DNA: TGTGCCATCAGTGAATCCACGGATGAAAAACTGTTTTTT. Translation: CAISESTDEKLFF.

This clonotype has ten or more counts. The chain uses TRBV10-3 and TRBJ2-5; no clear D. Germline V gives CDR1 ENHRY, CDR2 SYGVKD. Trimming removed 0 bases from V and 4 bases from J, with 0 bases in between. CDR3 length: 11 amino acids. CDR3 sequence: CAISESETQYF. The CDR3 nucleotides are TGTGCCATCAGTGAGTCAGAGACCCAGTACTTC.

This sequence joins TRBV20-1 and TRBJ2-5, with 9 bases aligning to TRBD2. Germline CDR1 is DFQATT and CDR2 is SNEGSKA (reference sequence). The V segment lost 3 bases and the J segment 7 bases; nucleotides outside the gene matches: 6. The CDR3 contains 13 residues. The CDR3 sequence: CSASLAGHRTQYF. CDR3 coding DNA: TGCAGTGCTAGTCTAGCGGGGCACCGGACCCAGTACTTC.

This clonotype has just a few counts. The CDR3 region has the DNA TGTGCCAGCAGTCGGAGTCCCGGGACAGGAGCCCGGGAGCTGTTTTTT. The encoded protein is CASSRSPGTGARELFF. V and J are TRBV27 and TRBJ2-2, with 8 bases matching TRBD1. The germline gives CDR1 MNHEY, CDR2 SMNVEV (reference sequence). CDR3 length: 16 residues. The V segment lost 5 bases and the J segment 9 bases; nucleotides outside the gene matches: 14.

In this sample, this clonotype turned up a few times. The chain couples TRBV7-2 to TRBJ1-2, with TRBD1 matching over 8 bases. J gave up 4 bases and V 5 bases, and 6 bases lay outside the gene matches. This CDR3 is 14 amino acids long. CDR1 SGHTA and CDR2 FQGNSA come from the germline V gene. The CDR3 is CASSPDRESYGYTF. CDR3 nucleotide sequence: TGTGCCAGCAGCCCGGACAGGGAGTCCTATGGCTACACCTTC. The entire variable domain, with the rest obtained from reference TRBV7-2 and TRBJ1-2, is as follows: GAGVSQSPSNKVTEKGKDVELRCDPISGHTALYWYRQSLGQGLEFLIYFQGNSAPDKSGLPSDRFSAERTGGSVSTLTIQRTQQEDSAVYLCASSPDRESYGYTFGSGTRLTVV.

At least ten counts were recorded for this clonotype. The V gene is TRBV7-9, the J gene TRBJ2-1, with 12 bases aligning to TRBD2. With 5 bases clipped from V and 7 bases from J, the junction kept 6 bases outside the gene matches. The CDR3 consists of 15 residues. Germline V CDR1 and CDR2: SEHNR, FQNEAQ (reference sequence). The CDR3 DNA reads TGTGCCAGCAGCCGCCGGACTAGCGGGGAAAATGAGCAGTTCTTC. The encoded protein is CASSRRTSGENEQFF.

This clonotype was seen only a few times. The V call is TRBV7-9, the J call TRBJ2-3; D uncertain. Germline assignment: CDR1 SEHNR and CDR2 FQNEAQ (reference sequence). V shed 6 bases and J shed 6 bases, with 10 bases lying between them. The CDR3 has 12 residues. The CDR3 region is CASSTITDTQYF. For the CDR3, the DNA is TGTGCCAGCAGTACGATCACGGATACGCAGTATTTT.

The chain combines TRBV20-1 with TRBJ2-3; TRBD2 aligns across 9 bases. Germline trimming cut 2 bases from V and 5 bases from J; bases unmatched to any gene: 11. The CDR3 is 16 amino acids. The germline V gene encodes CDR1 DFQATT and CDR2 SNEGSKA (reference sequence). The CDR3 here is CSARNSGGSEGDTQYF. The CDR3 nucleotides read TGCAGTGCTAGAAATAGCGGGGGATCCGAGGGAGATACGCAGTATTTT.

The CDR3 is CSALRGSAGNEKLFF. The CDR3 DNA sequence: TGCAGTGCTCTCCGAGGGTCCGCCGGCAATGAAAAACTGTTTTTT. V and J are TRBV20-1 and TRBJ1-4; D ambiguous. From germline, CDR1 is DFQATT and CDR2 SNEGSKA (reference sequence). V was trimmed by 5 bases and J by 5 bases, leaving 18 bases between them. The CDR3 is made up of 15 amino acids.

This clonotype was observed a handful of times. In DNA form, the CDR3 reads TGCGCCAGCAGCTGGGCCGCTGTAACTGAAGCTTTCTTT. Residues: CASSWAAVTEAFF. The chain is built from TRBV5-1 and TRBJ1-1; D not certain. The CDR3 is 13 residues long. Germline assignment: CDR1 SGHRS and CDR2 YFSETQ. Trimming left V 3 bases short and J 5 bases short, with 11 bases between.

This clonotype was seen a few times. The CDR3 DNA sequence: TGCAGTGCTCCCCGGGACTATGGCTACACCTTC. Its protein product is CSAPRDYGYTF. V is TRBV20-1 and J is TRBJ1-2; unclear D gene. The ends were cut back, 5 bases at V and 3 bases at J, with 7 bases in the middle. The CDR3 runs to 11 residues. Germline V lookup: CDR1 DFQATT, CDR2 SNEGSKA (reference sequence).

In this sample, this clonotype turned up a few times. This chain uses TRBV28 with TRBJ2-2; D remains unclear. The CDR3 contains 15 residues. CDR1 is MDHEN, CDR2 SYDVKM, per germline. V lost 10 bases and J 1 base, leaving 16 bases between the germline ends. Here the CDR3 DNA reads TGTGCCACCGTACCATTCGGGTGGAACACCGGGGAGCTGTTTTTT. It codes for CATVPFGWNTGELFF. Complete variable domain (other parts from reference TRBV28 and TRBJ2-2): DVKVTQSSRYLVKRTGEKVFLECVQDMDHENMFWYRQDPGLGLRLIYFSYDVKMKEKGDIPEGYSVSREKKERFSLILESASTNQTSMYLCATVPFGWNTGELFFGEGSRLTVL.

This clonotype was detected only a few times. The J gene is TRBJ2-3, the V gene TRBV20-1; 8 bases are a match to TRBD2. The length of the CDR3 is 14 residues. The V segment lost 5 bases and the J segment 7 bases; nucleotides outside the gene matches: 11. Germline V gives CDR1 DFQATT, CDR2 SNEGSKA (reference sequence). CDR3 nucleotide sequence: TGCAGTGCTCGGGAGGGGGGGAGTAGAAATACGCAGTATTTT. Translating it yields CSAREGGSRNTQYF.

This clonotype was seen only a few times. The gene calls are TRBV11-2 and TRBJ1-4; no clear D. This CDR3 has 13 residues. Trimming pared 5 bases from V and 4 bases from J, leaving 8 bases between. The germline V gene has CDR1 SGHAT and CDR2 FQNNGV. This CDR3 reads CASSRAHNEKLFF. Written as DNA, the CDR3 is TGTGCCAGCAGCCGGGCCCATAATGAAAAACTGTTTTTT.

This clonotype was picked up many times. The rearrangement joins TRBV7-3 to TRBJ1-2; D gene unclear. Germline V gene data show CDR1 as SGHTA and CDR2 as FQGTGA. Between the trimmed V and J ends, which lost 2 bases and 4 bases, there was a span of 8 bases. This CDR3 is 13 amino acids long. This CDR3 is CASSLEGGYGYTF. In DNA, the CDR3 is TGTGCCAGCAGCTTAGAGGGTGGCTATGGCTACACCTTC.

This clonotype was recorded at least ten times. The chain joins TRBV5-1 to TRBJ2-1; D might be TRBD2 (5 bases). Trimming took off 0 bases at V and 6 bases at J, with 10 bases between the two ends. This CDR3 is built from 14 residues. Per germline, CDR1 SGHRS and CDR2 YFSETQ. The CDR3 region is CASSLDGLANEQFF. CDR3 coding DNA: TGCGCCAGCAGCTTGGACGGCCTAGCCAATGAGCAGTTCTTC.

The chain carries TRBV12-3 or TRBV12-4 and TRBJ1-4; possible D gene TRBD1, 5 bases. Trimming removed 3 bases from V and 8 bases from J, with 16 bases in between. This CDR3 contains 15 residues. The CDR3 region has the DNA TGTGCCAGCAGTTTGGGGCCGGGAGGGAACGAAAAACTGTTTTTT. Protein: CASSLGPGGNEKLFF.

This clonotype came up many times. The J gene is TRBJ1-6, the V gene TRBV5-1; no firm D call. V shed 2 bases and J shed 0 bases, with 12 bases lying between them. This CDR3 is built from 17 residues. Looked up from germline, CDR1 is SGHRS and CDR2 is YFSETQ. This chain's CDR3 is CASSFDLLSSYNSPLHF. CDR3 in DNA: TGCGCCAGCAGCTTTGACCTTTTAAGCTCCTATAATTCACCCCTCCACTTT.